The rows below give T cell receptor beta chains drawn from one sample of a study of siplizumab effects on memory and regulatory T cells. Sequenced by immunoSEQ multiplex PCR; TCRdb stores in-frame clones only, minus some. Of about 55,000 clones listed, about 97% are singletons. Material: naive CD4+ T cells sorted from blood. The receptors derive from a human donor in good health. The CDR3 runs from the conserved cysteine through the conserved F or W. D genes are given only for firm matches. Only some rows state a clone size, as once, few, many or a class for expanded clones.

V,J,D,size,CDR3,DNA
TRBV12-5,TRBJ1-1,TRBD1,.,CASGLKVRGTEAFF,TGTGCTAGTGGTTTAAAGGTCAGGGGGACTGAAGCTTTCTTT
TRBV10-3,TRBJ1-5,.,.,CAISADRRDNQPQHF,TGTGCCATCAGCGCCGATAGACGAGACAATCAGCCCCAGCATTTT
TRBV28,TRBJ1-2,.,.,CASSLSPGARGYTF,TGTGCCAGCAGTTTATCCCCGGGGGCTCGGGGCTACACCTTC
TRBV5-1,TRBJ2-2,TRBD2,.,CASSSRLAGGQITGELFF,TGCGCCAGCAGCTCCAGACTAGCGGGAGGGCAGATCACCGGGGAGCTGTTTTTT
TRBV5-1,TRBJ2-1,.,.,CASKPGGTGGDEQFF,TGCGCCAGCAAACCAGGGGGGACTGGTGGGGATGAGCAGTTCTTC
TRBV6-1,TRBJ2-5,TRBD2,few,CASRGGRETQYF,TGTGCCAGCAGGGGGGGGAGGGAGACCCAGTACTTC
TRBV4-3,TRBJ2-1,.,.,CASSQDSNTYNEQFF,TGCGCCAGCAGCCAAGATTCGAACACATACAATGAGCAGTTCTTC
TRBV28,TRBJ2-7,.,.,CASTLDSTYEQYF,TGTGCCAGCACTTTGGACAGCACCTACGAGCAGTACTTC
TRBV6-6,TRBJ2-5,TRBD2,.,CASSSGTSGSSETQYF,TGTGCCAGCAGTTCAGGGACTAGCGGGAGTAGTGAGACCCAGTACTTC
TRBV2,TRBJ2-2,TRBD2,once,CASSVSGRNTGELFF,TGTGCCAGCAGTGTAAGCGGGAGGAACACCGGGGAGCTGTTTTTT
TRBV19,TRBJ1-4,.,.,CASSPNLGGQGKEKLFF,TGTGCCAGTAGTCCCAACCTTGGAGGGCAGGGGAAAGAAAAACTGTTTTTT
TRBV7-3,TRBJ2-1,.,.,CASSLLSGAKGTSYNEQFF,TGTGCCAGCAGCTTATTGTCGGGGGCCAAGGGCACCTCCTACAATGAGCAGTTCTTC
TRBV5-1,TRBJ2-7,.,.,CASSALGPRGSYEQYF,TGCGCCAGCAGCGCCCTTGGGCCACGGGGCTCCTACGAGCAGTACTTC
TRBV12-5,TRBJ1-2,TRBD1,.,CASGLALQGDRNYGYTF,TGTGCTAGTGGTTTGGCCCTACAGGGGGATCGGAACTATGGCTACACCTTC
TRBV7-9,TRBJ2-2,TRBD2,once,CASSSGGLAVTGELFF,TGTGCCAGCAGCTCGGGGGGACTAGCGGTCACCGGGGAGCTGTTTTTT
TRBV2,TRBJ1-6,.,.,CASTKGGGKSPLHF,TGTGCCAGCACAAAAGGAGGGGGGAAGTCACCCCTCCACTTT
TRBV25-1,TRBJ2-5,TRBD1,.,CASSEEGQIPSETQYF,TGTGCCAGCAGTGAAGAGGGACAGATCCCGTCAGAGACCCAGTACTTC
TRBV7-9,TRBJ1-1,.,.,CASTPFRVNTEAFF,TGTGCCAGCACCCCCTTCAGGGTTAACACTGAAGCTTTCTTT
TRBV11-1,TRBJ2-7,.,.,CASSLLSHEQYF,TGTGCCAGCAGCTTACTCTCCCACGAGCAGTACTTC
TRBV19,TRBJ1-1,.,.,CASSIREDTEAFF,TGTGCCAGTAGTATAAGGGAAGACACTGAAGCTTTCTTT
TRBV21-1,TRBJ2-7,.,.,CASSKGQGGDEQYF,TGTGCCAGCAGCAAAGGCCAGGGAGGGGACGAGCAGTACTTC
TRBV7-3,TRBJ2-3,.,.,CASSLSGTVGDTQYF,TGTGCCAGCAGCTTAAGCGGGACGGTCGGAGATACGCAGTATTTT